This TCR beta chain was retrieved from a study of T cells after yellow fever vaccination. Study in general: With SMART-Seq v4 Ultra Low Input, the fractions containing low cell numbers were prepared.

Making TCR cDNA involved 5'RACE template switching, which added UMIs and a universal primer site. From the 5' RACE reads, TCRdb called clonotypes with MiXCR, one entry per CDR3 protein. The sample has fewer than 150,000 distinct CDR3 sequences, more than 6% seen once. Findings and limits, study-wide: When the response was secondary, it was weaker but reached its peak faster, day 5 versus 15. Post-booster repertoires contained most primary-vaccination clones again (roughly 95% CD4, about 90% CD8).

With 6 bases clipped from V and 4 bases from J, the junction kept 7 bases outside the gene matches. This CDR3 contains 15 residues. The germline gives CDR1 SQVTM, CDR2 ANQGSEA. This clonotype was recorded at least ten times. The antigen is unknown. This receptor was obtained from a man aged 25-45 years who received the YFV17D yellow fever vaccine. The J gene is TRBJ2-5, the V gene TRBV29-1; 14 bases map to TRBD2. The material was CD4+ T cells sorted from PBMCs, obtained 5 days after the yellow fever booster vaccination. The CDR3 spells CSVAGTSGSGETQYF. CDR3 nucleotides: TGCAGCGTAGCCGGGACTAGCGGGAGTGGAGAGACCCAGTACTTC.